In its sample, the clone carrying this TCR beta chain was seen a few times. Its antigen is undetermined. The sample belongs to a study of T cells in Graves' hyperthyroidism and ophthalmopathy. Germline CDR1 MNHNS, CDR2 SASEGT. The CDR3 is 13 residues long. V was pared by 7 bases and J by 5 bases, with 14 bases between. Findings and limits, study-wide: Ophthalmopathy onset followed model prediction by a median about seven months. By a 13 V-J model, ophthalmopathy was set apart from stable hyperthyroidism.

Cells are PBMCs isolated from 10 ml of fresh blood. The source material, RNA transcripts, was used to amplify TCR beta CDR3 regions. First-round RT-PCR with HTBI primers amplified the TCR CDR3 region. TCRdb reanalysed the multiplex PCR reads using MiXCR and keeps one entry per CDR3 protein. The table has 700,000 or so distinct CDR3 sequences, more than 12% seen once. The TCR was taken from a woman in her forties or fifties with Graves' ophthalmopathy. The material sequenced was blood. This rearrangement joins TRBV6-1 to TRBJ1-1; the D is unclear. CDR3 residues: CASIGGMRTEAFF. DNA for the CDR3: TGTGCCAGCATTGGAGGGATGAGGACTGAAGCTTTCTTT.